This T cell receptor beta chain was recovered during a study of control samples from healthy donors and cancer patients. Only in-frame clones appear in the TCRdb table, and some are missing; sequencing was by immunoSEQ multiplex PCR. The sample lists under 85,000 clones, approximately 80% occurring once. With V trimmed by 7 bases and J by 9 bases, 9 bases remained unmatched. Germline loops: CDR1 MDHEN, CDR2 SYDVKM. This CDR3 is built from 14 residues. The chain has TRBV28 and TRBJ1-6, with 7 bases that match TRBD1. The sequence was obtained from a man aged 55 to 69 with head and neck cancer. The sample taken for sequencing was PBMCs. CDR3 bases: TGTGCCAGCATTACAGCACAGGGGTTTTCACCCCTCCACTTT. Translated, it gives CASITAQGFSPLHF.